This T cell receptor beta chain comes out of a study of response to subunit inactivated influenza vaccine. Findings and caveats of the study: Each seasonal influenza vaccination recruits few new T cells, the authors suggested.

In its sample, this clonotype was seen many times. As yet, its antigen is unknown. TCRdb used MiXCR to reprocess the RT-PCR reads, holding one entry per CDR3 protein. Of 650,000 to 800,000 distinct CDR3 sequences detected, roughly 14% appear once; the ten largest clones hold less than 9%. This clonotype originated in a man between 50 and 59 years old who received an inactivated influenza vaccine. Sequences were derived from PBMCs from blood, sampled 14 to 15 days before vaccination.

For the CDR3, the DNA is TGTGCCAGCAGCGATTACAACCAGCCCCAGCATTTT. Its protein product is CASSDYNQPQHF. The chain uses TRBV7-2 and TRBJ1-5, with D uncertain. V was cut by 5 bases and J by 7 bases, with 9 bases left in between. This CDR3 is 12 amino acids long. Germline CDR1 SGHTA, CDR2 FQGNSA.